These 8 T cell receptor beta chains came from one sample sequenced in a study of T cells in localized non-small cell lung cancer. This table comes from immunoSEQ multiplex PCR, and its TCRdb copy is limited to in-frame clones, with some not included. The sample shows thousands of clones, approximately 30% of them seen only once. Material: normal lung tissue next to the tumor, obtained before any cancer treatment. The receptors shown here come from a woman aged 35 to 75 with stage I lung adenocarcinoma.

The V and J genes are TRBV18 and TRBJ2-5, with TRBD2 matching over 13 bases. Unmatched junction bases numbered 5, after V lost 1 base and J lost 3 bases. The germline V gene has CDR1 KGHSH and CDR2 LQKENI. The CDR3 consists of 17 residues. The CDR3 is CASSPRSGTSGEETQYF. CDR3 bases: TGTGCCAGCTCACCACGAAGTGGGACTAGCGGGGAAGAGACCCAGTACTTC.

The genes are TRBV19 and TRBJ1-5; D is unresolved. The V end lost 7 bases, the J end lost 0 bases, and 16 bases lay between the germline ends. The CDR3 has 16 amino acids. Per the germline V gene, CDR1 is LNHDA and CDR2 is SQIVND (reference sequence). The CDR3 sequence is CASTGLVIDSNQPQHF. DNA of the CDR3: TGTGCCAGTACGGGGTTGGTCATAGATAGCAATCAGCCCCAGCATTTT.

The chain has TRBV11-3 and TRBJ2-1; weak D call: TRBD1 (6 bases). Germline CDR1 and CDR2: SGHNT and YENEEA. V dropped 0 bases and J dropped 4 bases, with 10 bases sitting between them. The CDR3 extends over 15 amino acids. The CDR3 DNA reads TGTGCCAGCAGCTTAGAGGTGGGACAATACAATGAGCAGTTCTTC. Amino acids: CASSLEVGQYNEQFF.

The gene calls are TRBV28 and TRBJ2-7; 8 bases align to TRBD1. V lost 2 bases, J lost 9 bases, and 9 bases stayed unmatched. The CDR3 consists of 14 residues. Germline V lookup: CDR1 MDHEN, CDR2 SYDVKM. The CDR3 nucleotides are TGTGCCAGCAGTTTAGTGACAGGGGCCTTGAGGCAGTACTTC. Protein product: CASSLVTGALRQYF.

CDR3 in DNA: TGTGCCAGCAGTTCGGCAAGTGGAAACACCATATATTTT. Translation gives CASSSASGNTIYF. V usage is TRBV28 and J usage is TRBJ1-3; D is undetermined. Trimming left V 4 bases short and J 3 bases short, with 7 bases between. This CDR3 spans 13 amino acids. From germline, CDR1 is MDHEN and CDR2 SYDVKM.

This chain uses TRBV18 with TRBJ2-2, with TRBD1 identical over 8 bases. Germline CDR1 KGHSH, CDR2 LQKENI. J lost 3 bases, V lost 3 bases, and 3 bases had no gene match. This CDR3 comprises 15 residues. The CDR3 nucleotides read TGTGCCAGCTCACCGGGACAGGAAGACACCGGGGAGCTGTTTTTT. Translating it yields CASSPGQEDTGELFF.

Here the CDR3 DNA reads TGTGCCAGCAGTTACTCGCCAGCGGGGGGGCCTAATGAGCAGTTCTTC. Translation: CASSYSPAGGPNEQFF. The V gene is TRBV6-8, the J gene TRBJ2-1; 10 positions match TRBD2. With 0 bases clipped from V and 7 bases from J, the junction kept 6 bases outside the gene matches. Germline CDR1 is MNHGY and CDR2 is SAAAGT. The CDR3 is made up of 16 amino acids.

This clone was seen a handful of times. The rearrangement links TRBV29-1 to TRBJ1-1; D not resolved. V lost 8 bases and J lost 4, with 14 bases in between. The CDR3 has 12 amino acids. Germline V gene lookup returns CDR1 SQVTM and CDR2 ANQGSEA. The DNA for the CDR3 is TGCAGCCCAATCGCCGGGGTCACTGAAGCTTTCTTT. Protein product: CSPIAGVTEAFF.